These 18 T cell receptor beta chains were all obtained from the same sample, sequenced in a study of cytomegalovirus exposure and HLA in healthy donors. The PCR contained 60 Vbeta and 13 Jbeta primers. Assay: immunoSEQ multiplex PCR; the TCRdb copy retains only in-frame clones and omits some. The sample table sets out around 120,000 clones. Material for sequencing was PBMCs. These receptors were taken from a man aged 18 to 30 in good health and CMV-seronegative.

V gene TRBV13 combines with J gene TRBJ2-7; D possibly corresponds to TRBD1 (6 bases). Between the trimmed V and J ends, which lost 5 bases and 4 bases, there was a span of 12 bases. Germline V CDR1 and CDR2: PRHDT, FYEKMQ (reference sequence). The CDR3 runs to 13 residues. In DNA form, the CDR3 reads TGTGCCAGCAGCCAGCAGACAGGATACGAGCAGTACTTC. It specifies CASSQQTGYEQYF.

The rearrangement links TRBV2 to TRBJ1-2; weak D call: TRBD1 (5 bases). This CDR3 contains 12 residues. V lost 8 bases and J 5 bases, leaving 12 bases between the germline ends. Germline CDR1 is SNHLY and CDR2 is FYNNEI. For the CDR3, the DNA is TGTGCCAGCGGTAGGGGTCCTTATGGCTACACCTTC. This encodes CASGRGPYGYTF.

The genes are TRBV5-5 and TRBJ1-2; the D gene is possibly TRBD1 (5 bases). Trimming left V 1 base short and J 8 bases short, with 21 bases between. This CDR3 comprises 16 residues. Germline assignment: CDR1 SGHKS and CDR2 YYEKEE (reference sequence). The CDR3 here is CASSLSPPTGTQGYTF. The CDR3, as DNA: TGTGCCAGCAGCTTGAGTCCCCCAACAGGTACCCAGGGCTACACCTTC.

The rearrangement links TRBV27 to TRBJ1-6; D unresolved. With 4 bases removed from V and 9 bases from J, the gap between germline ends came to 7 bases. This CDR3 has 12 amino acids. CDR1 and CDR2 (germline): MNHEY, SMNVEV (reference sequence). The CDR3 loop reads CASSSVGSPLHF. DNA of the CDR3: TGTGCCAGCAGTTCGGTTGGTTCACCCCTCCACTTT.

The V call is TRBV28, the J call TRBJ2-1, with TRBD2 identical over 7 bases. This CDR3 comprises 14 residues. Trimming removed 6 bases from V and 4 bases from J; junction bases left unmatched: 6. Germline V lookup: CDR1 MDHEN, CDR2 SYDVKM. CDR3 coding DNA: TGTGCCAGCAGCGCCGGGACTACTTACAATGAGCAGTTCTTC. Translation: CASSAGTTYNEQFF.

This sequence joins TRBV13 and TRBJ2-7; possible D gene TRBD1, 5 bases. Germline CDR1 reads PRHDT; CDR2 reads FYEKMQ (reference sequence). V was trimmed by 5 bases and J by 1 base, leaving 9 bases between them. The CDR3 consists of 13 residues. The CDR3 here is CASSAGNSYEQYF. The CDR3 bases are TGTGCCAGCAGCGCAGGGAATTCCTACGAGCAGTACTTC.

The chain couples TRBV7-8 to TRBJ1-2, with TRBD1 as a possible D gene (6 bases). Trimming removed 5 bases at V and 2 bases at J, with 12 bases between. Germline CDR1 reads SGHVS; CDR2 reads FQNEAQ. There are 14 residues in the CDR3. The chain's CDR3 is CASSRTAQNYGYTF. The CDR3 nucleotides read TGTGCCAGCAGCCGGACAGCTCAAAACTATGGCTACACCTTC.

The rearrangement joins TRBV5-6 to TRBJ2-5, with D maybe TRBD1 (6 bases). Germline V gene sequence: CDR1 SGHDT, CDR2 YYEEEE. This CDR3 is built from 13 residues. Trimming pared 2 bases from V and 4 bases from J, leaving 9 bases between. Written as DNA, the CDR3 is TGTGCCAGCAGCTTCACAGGGATAGAGACCCAGTACTTC. Its translation: CASSFTGIETQYF.

The J gene is TRBJ2-7, the V gene TRBV7-8, with 9 bases fitting TRBD2. The CDR3 is 13 residues long. From germline, CDR1 is SGHVS and CDR2 FQNEAQ. J was trimmed by 4 bases and V by 5 bases; bases with no gene match: 3. DNA for the CDR3: TGTGCCAGCAGCGAGGGACTAGCATACGAGCAGTACTTC. Residues: CASSEGLAYEQYF. The whole variable domain, filled in from reference TRBV7-8 and TRBJ2-7, reads GAGVSQSPRYKVAKRGQDVALRCDPISGHVSLFWYQQALGQGPEFLTYFQNEAQLDKSGLPSDRFFAERPEGSVSTLKIQRTQQEDSAVYLCASSEGLAYEQYFGPGTRLTVT.

The rearrangement links TRBV5-1 to TRBJ1-6; the match to TRBD1 covers 8 bases. This CDR3 has 15 amino acids. CDR1 is SGHRS, CDR2 YFSETQ, per germline. The J segment lost 8 bases and the V segment lost 4 bases, leaving 8 bases of the junction unmatched. The CDR3 sequence is CASSTGTGSDSPLHF. The DNA for the CDR3 is TGCGCCAGCAGCACCGGGACAGGTTCGGATTCACCCCTCCACTTT.

The chain recombines TRBV2 with TRBJ2-7, with D hard to call. V lost 6 bases to trimming and J lost 6 bases, with 12 bases between them. Germline CDR1 SNHLY, CDR2 FYNNEI. The length of the CDR3 is 12 residues. The CDR3 loop is CASRRLSFEQYF. The CDR3 nucleotides read TGTGCCAGCAGGCGCTTGAGTTTCGAGCAGTACTTC.

The V call is TRBV11-2, the J call TRBJ2-2, with TRBD1 matching 7 bases. V lost 2 bases and J lost 2; bases outside the gene matches: 11. The CDR3 runs to 18 residues. Germline V gives CDR1 SGHAT, CDR2 FQNNGV. This CDR3 is CASSLFFFGTVNTGELFF. The CDR3 DNA reads as TGTGCCAGCAGCTTATTTTTTTTTGGGACAGTCAACACCGGGGAGCTGTTTTTT.

This chain links TRBV7-2 with TRBJ2-7; D is undetermined. The germline V and J ends were trimmed by 1 base and 7 bases, with 8 bases remaining between them. Germline CDR1 is SGHTA and CDR2 is FQGNSA. This CDR3 region has 12 residues. The CDR3 region has the DNA TGTGCCAGCAGCTTAGTTTATTTGGAGCAGTACTTC. Translation: CASSLVYLEQYF.

The CDR3 DNA reads TGCGCCAGCGGCGGACTAGTTTACAATGAGCAGTTCTTC. Translating it yields CASGGLVYNEQFF. This chain connects TRBV5-1 to TRBJ2-1; 7 positions match TRBD2. Germline V gene lookup returns CDR1 SGHRS and CDR2 YFSETQ. The CDR3 totals 13 residues. The ends lost 7 bases at V and 4 bases at J; junction bases unmatched: 5. The variable domain in full, with the rest retrieved from reference TRBV5-1 and TRBJ2-1, is KAGVTQTPRYLIKTRGQQVTLSCSPISGHRSVSWYQQTPGQGLQFLFEYFSETQRNKGNFPGRFSGRQFSNSRSEMNVSTLELGDSALYLCASGGLVYNEQFFGPGTRLTVL.

The chain carries TRBV5-1 and TRBJ2-2; 9 bases match TRBD2. This CDR3 spans 15 amino acids. CDR1 and CDR2 (germline): SGHRS, YFSETQ. Trimming removed 7 bases from V and 7 bases from J; junction bases left unmatched: 11. The CDR3 reads CASGLGLAVIGELFF. For the CDR3, the DNA is TGCGCCAGCGGGCTGGGACTAGCCGTAATCGGGGAGCTGTTTTTT.

This rearrangement joins TRBV7-9 to TRBJ1-4; TRBD1 aligns across 8 bases. Germline CDR1 and CDR2: SEHNR and FQNEAQ (reference sequence). CDR3 length: 14 amino acids. Trimming at V came to 4 bases and at J to 8 bases, leaving 6 bases not matched to a gene. The CDR3 sequence: CASSSDRELEKLFF. The CDR3, as DNA: TGTGCCAGCAGCTCGGACAGGGAACTCGAAAAACTGTTTTTT.

The chain employs TRBV15 and TRBJ2-1; TRBD2 matches 11 bases. Trimming removed 3 bases from V and 4 bases from J; junction bases left unmatched: 8. This CDR3 contains 17 residues. CDR1 is LNHNV and CDR2 is YYDKDF in the germline V gene (reference sequence). DNA for the CDR3: TGTGCCACCAGCAGTAGGACTAGCGGGCCTAAGTACAATGAGCAGTTCTTC. It is translated as CATSSRTSGPKYNEQFF.

This sequence joins TRBV11-2 and TRBJ1-1; no firm D call. With 3 bases removed from V and 11 bases from J, the gap between germline ends came to 16 bases. The CDR3 is 13 amino acids. Germline loops: CDR1 SGHAT, CDR2 FQNNGV. The CDR3 reads CASSFIGRAAAFF. The CDR3 DNA follows: TGTGCCAGCAGCTTTATCGGGAGGGCGGCGGCTTTCTTT.